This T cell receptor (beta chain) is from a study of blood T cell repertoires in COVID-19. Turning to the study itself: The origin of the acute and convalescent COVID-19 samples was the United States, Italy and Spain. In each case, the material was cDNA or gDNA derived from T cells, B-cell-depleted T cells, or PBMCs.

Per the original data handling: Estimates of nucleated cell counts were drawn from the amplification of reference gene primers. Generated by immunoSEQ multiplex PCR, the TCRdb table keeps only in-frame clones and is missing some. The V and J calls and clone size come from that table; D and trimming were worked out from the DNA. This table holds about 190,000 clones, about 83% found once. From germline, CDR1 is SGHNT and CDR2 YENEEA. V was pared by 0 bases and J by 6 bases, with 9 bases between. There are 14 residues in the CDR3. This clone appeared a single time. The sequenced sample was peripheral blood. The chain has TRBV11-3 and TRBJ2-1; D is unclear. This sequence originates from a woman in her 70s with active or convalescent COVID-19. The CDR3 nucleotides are TGTGCCAGCAGCTTAGAACAGTTTGGCAATGAGCAGTTCTTC. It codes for CASSLEQFGNEQFF.